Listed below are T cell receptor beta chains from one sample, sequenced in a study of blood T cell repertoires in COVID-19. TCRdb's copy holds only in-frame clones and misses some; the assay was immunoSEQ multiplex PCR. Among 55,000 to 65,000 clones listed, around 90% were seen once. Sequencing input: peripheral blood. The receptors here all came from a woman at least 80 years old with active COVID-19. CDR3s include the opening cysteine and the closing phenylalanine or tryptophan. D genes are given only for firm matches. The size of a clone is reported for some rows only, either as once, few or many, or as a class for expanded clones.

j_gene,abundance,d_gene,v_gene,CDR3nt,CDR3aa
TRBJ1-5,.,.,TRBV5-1,TGCGCCAGCAGCTTTGAGCCTAGCAATCAGCCCCAGCATTTT,CASSFEPSNQPQHF
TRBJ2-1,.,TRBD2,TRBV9,TGTGCCAGCAGCATTCTAGCGGGAGCGGGGTACAATGAGCAGTTCTTC,CASSILAGAGYNEQFF
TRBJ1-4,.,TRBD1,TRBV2,TGTGCCAGCAGTGCCCAGGGGGCGAAAAAACTGTTTTTT,CASSAQGAKKLFF
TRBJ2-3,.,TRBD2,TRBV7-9,TGTGCCAGCAGCCCCACTAGCGGCGGCACAGATACGCAGTATTTT,CASSPTSGGTDTQYF
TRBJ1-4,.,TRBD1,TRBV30,TGTGCCTGGGGACAGGGGGGAGTAAGTGAAAAACTGTTTTTT,CAWGQGGVSEKLFF
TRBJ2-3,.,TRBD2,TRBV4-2,TGTGCCAGCAGCCAAGCGAATCTAGCGGGGGGCACAGATACGCAGTATTTT,CASSQANLAGGTDTQYF
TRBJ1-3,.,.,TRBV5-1,TGCGCCAGCAGCTTCGCGGGGTCTGGAAACACCATATATTTT,CASSFAGSGNTIYF
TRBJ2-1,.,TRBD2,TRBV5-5,TGTGCCAGCAGCTCCCGGCTAACTAGCGGGGGGGCCTCCTACAATGAGCAGTTCTTC,CASSSRLTSGGASYNEQFF
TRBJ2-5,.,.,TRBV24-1,TGTGCCACCAGTGATTTAGGCAGGGGAGAGACCCAGTACTTC,CATSDLGRGETQYF
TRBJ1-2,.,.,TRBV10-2,TGCGCCAGCCGTCCCGGCGGGGTATATGGCTACACCTTC,CASRPGGVYGYTF
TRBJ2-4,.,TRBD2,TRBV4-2,TGTGCCAGCAGCCAACAACTAGCGGGAAAAGCCAAAAACATTCAGTACTTC,CASSQQLAGKAKNIQYF
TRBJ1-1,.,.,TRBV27,TGTGCCAGCAGTTTAGCAGGGGCGTGGACTGAAGCTTTCTTT,CASSLAGAWTEAFF
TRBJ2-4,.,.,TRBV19,TGTGCCAGTAGTATCGGCGTAGCGGAGTTAGCCAAAAACATTCAGTACTTC,CASSIGVAELAKNIQYF
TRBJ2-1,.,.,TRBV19,TGTGCCAGTAGTGCGAGGGAAAGTCCTACAAATGAGCAGTTCTTC,CASSARESPTNEQFF
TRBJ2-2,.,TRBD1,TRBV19,TGTGCCAGTAGTATAGATCTTGAGGGGGCAGGCGGGGAGCTGTTTTTT,CASSIDLEGAGGELFF
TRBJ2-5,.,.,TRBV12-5,TGTGCTAGTGGTTTGGTACTGGCTAGCGACGAAGAGACCCAGTACTTC,CASGLVLASDEETQYF
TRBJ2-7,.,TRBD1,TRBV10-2,TGCGCCAGCAGTGAGTCGAGCGGGACAGGGGGCTACGAGCAGTACTTC,CASSESSGTGGYEQYF
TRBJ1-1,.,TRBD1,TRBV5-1,TGCGCCAGCAGCTTGGGGACAGGGGCGATAACCACTGAAGCTTTCTTT,CASSLGTGAITTEAFF
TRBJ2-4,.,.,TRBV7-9,TGTGCCAGCAGCTTAGGAACAGACATTCAGTACTTC,CASSLGTDIQYF
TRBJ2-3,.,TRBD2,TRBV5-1,TGCGCCAGCAGCAACGAGCGGGGGTCAAGCACAGATACGCAGTATTTT,CASSNERGSSTDTQYF
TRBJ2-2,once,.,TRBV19,TGTGCCAGTAGTCGGGTTCCCTCTGAGGTCGGGGAGCTGTTTTTT,CASSRVPSEVGELFF
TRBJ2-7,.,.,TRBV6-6,TGTGCCAGCAGTCGACTCAGCTCCTACGAGCAGTACTTC,CASSRLSSYEQYF
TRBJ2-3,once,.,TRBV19,TGTGCCAGTAGTTCCAACGGACTTAATACGCAGTATTTT,CASSSNGLNTQYF
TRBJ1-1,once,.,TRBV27,TGTGCCAGCAGTGGAACTCCGGGAAACGTGAACACTGAAGCTTTCTTT,CASSGTPGNVNTEAFF
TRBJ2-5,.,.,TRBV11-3,TGTGCCAGCCATTCCAGGGTGGAGACCCAGTACTTC,CASHSRVETQYF
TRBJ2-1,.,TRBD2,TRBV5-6,TGTGCCAGCAGCTTAGGAACCCGAACTAGCGGGAGGAATGAGCAGTTCTTC,CASSLGTRTSGRNEQFF
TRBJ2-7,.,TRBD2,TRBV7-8,TGTGCCAGCAGCCCAGAGACTAGCGGGGTCTCCTACGAGCAGTACTTC,CASSPETSGVSYEQYF
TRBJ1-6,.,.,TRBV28,TGTGCCATCCTTGGGCCCAAGGATTCACCCCTCCACTTT,CAILGPKDSPLHF
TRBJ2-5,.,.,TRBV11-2,TGTGCCAGCAGCTTACAGGGAGGCGAGACCCAGTACTTC,CASSLQGGETQYF
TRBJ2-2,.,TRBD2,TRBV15,TGTGCCACCAGCAGAGTTGGGACTAGCAACACCGGGGAGCTGTTTTTT,CATSRVGTSNTGELFF
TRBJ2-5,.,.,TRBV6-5,TGTGCCAGCAGTTACTACTCCTCGGACAGAGGGGAGACCCAGTACTTC,CASSYYSSDRGETQYF